This T cell receptor (beta chain) was captured by sequencing in a study of T cells in tuberculosis. Study as a whole: A South African cohort included IGRA-negative adolescents, latently infected IGRA-positive adolescents and adults with active tuberculosis.

As to time point: new active TB diagnosis, blood taken before or within 7 days of starting treatment. Clones were sequenced by immunoSEQ multiplex PCR, and TCRdb holds only the in-frame ones, with some missing. The sample lists about 5,000 clones, 95% to 98% occurring once. V shed 5 bases and J 4 bases; nucleotides not matched to a gene: 7. The germline V gene encodes CDR1 SEHNR and CDR2 FQNEAQ (reference sequence). The CDR3 length is 14 residues. This chain connects TRBV7-9 to TRBJ1-2, with 7 bases lining up with TRBD1. Sequencing used PBMCs, obtained at tuberculosis diagnosis. The TCR sequence derives from an adult with tuberculosis. CDR3 region: CASSEMTGTYGYTF. CDR3 sequence (DNA): TGTGCCAGCAGCGAAATGACAGGGACCTATGGCTACACCTTC.